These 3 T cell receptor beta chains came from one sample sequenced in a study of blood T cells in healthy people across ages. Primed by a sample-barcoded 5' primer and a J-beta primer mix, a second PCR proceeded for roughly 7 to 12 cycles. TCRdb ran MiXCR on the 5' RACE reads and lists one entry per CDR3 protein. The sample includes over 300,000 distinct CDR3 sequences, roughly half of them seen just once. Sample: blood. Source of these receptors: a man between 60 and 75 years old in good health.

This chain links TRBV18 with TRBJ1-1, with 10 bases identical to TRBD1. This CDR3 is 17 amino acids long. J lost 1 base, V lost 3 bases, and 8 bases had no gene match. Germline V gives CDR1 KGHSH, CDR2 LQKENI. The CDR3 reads CASSPTGGGLWNTEAFF. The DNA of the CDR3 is TGTGCCAGCTCACCGACAGGGGGCGGGTTATGGAACACTGAAGCTTTCTTT.

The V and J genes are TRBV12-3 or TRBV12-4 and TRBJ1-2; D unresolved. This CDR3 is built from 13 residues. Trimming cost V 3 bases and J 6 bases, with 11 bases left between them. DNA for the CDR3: TGTGCCAGCAGTTTTGGCATAACAGATGGCTACACCTTC. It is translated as CASSFGITDGYTF.

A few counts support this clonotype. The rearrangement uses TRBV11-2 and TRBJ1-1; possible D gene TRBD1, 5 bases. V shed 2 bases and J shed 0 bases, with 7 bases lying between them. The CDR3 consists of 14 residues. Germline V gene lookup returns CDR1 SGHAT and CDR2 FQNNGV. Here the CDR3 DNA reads TGTGCCAGCAGCTTACAGGGAATGAACACTGAAGCTTTCTTT. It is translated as CASSLQGMNTEAFF. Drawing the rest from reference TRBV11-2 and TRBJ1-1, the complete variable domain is EAGVAQSPRYKIIEKRQSVAFWCNPISGHATLYWYQQILGQGPKLLIQFQNNGVVDDSQLPKDRFSAERLKGVDSTLKIQPAKLEDSAVYLCASSLQGMNTEAFFGQGTRLTVV.